The present entry profiles one T cell receptor beta chain with its context. Trimming took off 5 bases at V and 0 bases at J, with 7 bases between the two ends. The length of the CDR3 is 13 residues. Germline-derived CDR1 and CDR2 are SSHAT and FNYEAQ (reference sequence). Sequencing was performed with immunoSEQ multiplex PCR; in TCRdb, only in-frame clones are kept and a portion is missing. The sample lists 150,000 to 200,000 clones, 86% occurring once. These data are taken from a study of blood T cell repertoires in COVID-19. At the level of the study: PBMCs, B-cell-depleted T cells, or T cells provided the cDNA or gDNA that made up the material.

The receptor was isolated from a woman in her 30s who had recovered from COVID-19. The V call is TRBV7-7, the J call TRBJ1-1; D gene unclear. The source material was PBMCs or T cells enriched from blood (not recorded which). In nucleotides, the CDR3 is TGTGCCAGCAGCCAGGCAATGAACACTGAAGCTTTCTTT. Translated: CASSQAMNTEAFF.